These 32 T cell receptor delta chains were all obtained from the same sample, sequenced in a study of fetal and pediatric gammadelta thymocytes (dated by TCRdb to 2022 to 2024). The instrument given in TCRdb is Illumina MiSeq. Identical DNA sequences were merged into single rows after TCRdb reprocessed the public reads with CATT. In all, the sample holds 700 to 950 delta-chain clones, and roughly 56% of those were seen once. The top ten clonotypes cover approximately 14% of the sample. The specimen sequenced was Vgamma9Vdelta2 gamma-delta T cells from the thymus. The label giving this sample's cell subset or site can be read as: sorted CD3+gammadeltaTCR+Vgamma9+Vdelta2+ thymocytes. All receptors derive from a child who underwent cardiac surgery and was recorded as healthy.

In the case of this clone: Since a far larger clone is one base different, this is likely a read error. This chain uses TRDV2 with TRDJ1, with 13 bases matching TRDD3. There are 18 residues in the CDR3. Germline values: CDR1 GEAIGNYY, CDR2 EKD. The CDR3 region is CASDTETGGYAYTDKLIF. As DNA, the CDR3 is TGTGCCAGTGACACCGAAACTGGGGGATACGCATACACCGATAAACTCATCTTT.

By share of the sample, this clone is large (0.1 to 1%). The sample holds other DNA sequences that translate to the same CDR3. The V and J genes are TRDV2 and TRDJ1; 7 bases agree with TRDD3. The V gene's germline CDR1 is GEAIGNYY and CDR2 EKD. V dropped 3 bases and J dropped 1; count of bases not matched to a gene: 22. This CDR3 has 20 amino acids. CDR3 in DNA: TGTGCCTGTGACCCCCTTAATAGCGGGGGATCCCCAACTTCCACCGATAAACTCATCTTT. It codes for CACDPLNSGGSPTSTDKLIF.

With respect to this clone: Since a far larger clone is one base different, this is likely a read error. Different DNA sequences within this sample yield the same CDR3. V and J are TRDV2 and TRDJ1; TRDD3 matches 12 bases. CDR1 and CDR2 from the germline V gene are GEAIGNYY and EKD. The CDR3 spans 15 residues. J lost 5 bases, V lost 0 bases, and 3 bases had no gene match. The DNA for the CDR3 is TGTGCCTGTGACACCGTACTGGGGGATACAGATAAACTCATCTTT. Translating gives CACDTVLGDTDKLIF.

Concerning this clone itself: For this DNA, TCRdb reports the protein of a much larger clone, which diverges at residue 13, most likely from a read error; the protein presented here is translated directly from the DNA. The V gene is TRDV2, the J gene TRDJ1; 7 bases map to TRDD3. The CDR3 has 17 amino acids. Germline V CDR1 and CDR2: GEAIGNYY, EKD. V shed 3 bases and J 7 bases; nucleotides not matched to a gene: 19. CDR3 loop: CACDGYWGATKSVKLIF. CDR3 in DNA: TGTGCCTGTGACGGTTACTGGGGCGCTACTAAGTCCGTTAAACTCATCTTT.

This clone is judged medium-sized. This chain connects TRDV2 to TRDJ1; 10 bases fit TRDD3. The CDR3 sequence is 16 residues long. Trimming took 0 bases from V and 4 from J; bases not matched to a gene: 7. The germline V gene has CDR1 GEAIGNYY and CDR2 EKD. The CDR3 sequence is CACDTGTGGSGDKLIF. The CDR3 DNA reads as TGTGCCTGTGACACCGGGACTGGGGGATCGGGCGATAAACTCATCTTT.

Concerning this clone: A far larger clone is off by one base, so a read error is likely. The chain employs TRDV2 and TRDJ1; TRDD3 aligns across 11 bases. Germline-derived CDR1 and CDR2 are GEAIGNYY and EKD. V was clipped by 0 bases and J by 4 bases; unmatched bases: 24. The CDR3 spans 22 residues. The CDR3 DNA follows: TGTGCCTGTGACACCGGAGGGCGAAGTCGGCTGGGGGATACACCCAACGGCGATAAACTCATCTTT. It is translated as CACDTGGRSRLGDTPNGDKLIF.

As regards this clone: It is likely a read error: a sequence one base away is far more abundant. Other DNA sequences of this sample code for an identical CDR3. The rearrangement uses TRDV2 and TRDJ1; D remains unclear. This CDR3 contains 15 residues. V lost 1 base and J 1 base, leaving 12 bases between the germline ends. Looked up from germline, CDR1 is GEAIGNYY and CDR2 is EKD. The CDR3 region is CACDTRYAGTDKLIF. The CDR3 bases are TGTGCCTGTGACACGAGATATGCGGGCACCGATAAACTCATCTTT.

Remarks on this clone: Since a far larger clone is one base different, this is likely a read error. This sequence joins TRDV2 and TRDJ1; weak D call: TRDD2 (5 bases). CDR1 is GEAIGNYY and CDR2 is EKD in the germline V gene. V dropped 3 bases and J dropped 4 bases, with 26 bases sitting between them. This CDR3 spans 18 amino acids. CDR3 protein: CACDPLSPAYTYGDKLIF. DNA of the CDR3: TGTGCCTGTGACCCGCTATCCCCGGCTTATACCTACGGCGATAAACTCATCTTT.

In the case of this clone: This likely came from a read error, as a far larger clone is one base away. The rearrangement links TRDV2 to TRDJ2; 7 positions match TRDD3. From germline, CDR1 is GEAIGNYY and CDR2 EKD. The CDR3 spans 21 residues. Losses at the gene ends were 0 bases for V and 7 bases for J; bases not matched to a gene: 25. In nucleotides, the CDR3 is TGTGCCTGTGACACCGTGGGGACGTACTGGGGAGGCGTTGGGAGTGGAGCACAACTCTTCTTT. Translated: CACDTVGTYWGGVGSGAQLFF.

With respect to this clone: TCRdb attributes to this sequence the protein of a much larger clone, which differs from the DNA translation at residue 8; a read error is likely, and the protein displayed is translated from the DNA. The chain couples TRDV2 to TRDJ1, with D tentatively TRDD3 (5 bases). Trimming cost V 0 bases and J 6 bases, with 10 bases left between them. The germline CDR1 and CDR2 sequences are GEAIGNYY and EKD. The CDR3 length is 13 residues. The CDR3 protein is CACDTRGHYKLIF. CDR3 DNA: TGTGCCTGTGACACCCGGGGGCACTATAAACTCATCTTT.

A remark on this clone: The protein TCRdb lists belongs to a much larger clone and differs from this DNA's translation at residue 12, which points to a read error; the protein shown is made from the DNA. V usage is TRDV2 and J usage is TRDJ3; TRDD3 aligns across 7 bases. The CDR3 loop spans 17 amino acids. Germline V CDR1 and CDR2: GEAIGNYY, EKD. CDR3 region: CACDPVLGTPDARQMFF. Written as DNA, the CDR3 is TGTGCCTGTGACCCCGTACTGGGGACCCCGGACGCCCGACAGATGTTTTTC.

Comment on this clone: For this DNA, TCRdb reports the protein of a much larger clone, which diverges at residue 4, most likely from a read error; the protein presented here is translated directly from the DNA. This chain links TRDV2 with TRDJ1; 11 bases line up with TRDD3. CDR3 length: 13 residues. The germline V gene has CDR1 GEAIGNYY and CDR2 EKD. The CDR3 coding sequence is TGTGCGATCGTTGGGGGATACGACGGGGAACTCATCTTT. Amino acids: CAIVGGYDGELIF.

Worth noting for this clone: This could be a read error, since a much larger clone is one nucleotide away. The genes are TRDV2 and TRDJ1, with D perhaps TRDD3 (6 bases). This CDR3 is built from 20 residues. Germline-derived CDR1 and CDR2 are GEAIGNYY and EKD. Trimming stripped 0 bases from V and 0 bases from J, with 25 bases between. CDR3 residues: CACDTGRYHIAGDYTDKLIF. The DNA for the CDR3 is TGTGCCTGTGACACCGGAAGGTACCACATCGCGGGGGACTACACCGATAAACTCATCTTT.

A remark on this clone: A single base is all that separates this from a far larger clone, so a read error is likely. The chain couples TRDV2 to TRDJ1, with TRDD3 matching 10 bases. Germline CDR1 and CDR2: GEAIGNYY and EKD. This CDR3 is built from 15 residues. CDR3 coding DNA: TGTGCCTGTGACACGGGGGATACGTACACCGATAAATTCATCTTT. This translates into CACDTGDTYTDKFIF.

In its sample, this clone ranks as hyperexpanded. The gene calls are TRDV2 and TRDJ1; 8 positions agree with TRDD3. This CDR3 comprises 19 residues. CDR1 is GEAIGNYY and CDR2 is EKD in the germline V gene. V shed 0 bases, J shed 2 bases, and the junction held 16 bases outside the gene matches. The CDR3 coding sequence is TGTGCCTGTGACACCCTAAGCTTACTGGGGGCCCAGGAGACCGATAAACTCATCTTT. Translation: CACDTLSLLGAQETDKLIF.

By sample fraction, this clone is large. The sample holds other DNA sequences that translate to the same CDR3. This sequence joins TRDV2 and TRDJ1; 7 positions agree with TRDD3. Germline V gives CDR1 GEAIGNYY, CDR2 EKD. V trimming: 1 base; J trimming: 0 bases; junction bases outside the gene matches: 10. The CDR3 covers 17 residues. CDR3 in amino acids: CACDTVLGQTYTDKLIF. In DNA form, the CDR3 reads TGTGCCTGTGACACGGTACTGGGGCAAACGTACACCGATAAACTCATCTTT.

Concerning this clone: This may be a read error, as it is one base from a much larger clone. The chain joins TRDV2 to TRDJ1; D is ambiguous. Germline values: CDR1 GEAIGNYY, CDR2 EKD. The CDR3 is 15 amino acids. With 5 bases removed from V and 5 bases from J, the gap between germline ends came to 20 bases. DNA of the CDR3: TGTGCCTGTGTCCCCTTTCCAAAAAGGCATGATAAACTCATCTTT. As protein: CACVPFPKRHDKLIF.

This clone was detected only a few times. This likely stems from a read error, as it lies one base from a far larger clone. The sample holds other DNA sequences that translate to the same CDR3. V usage is TRDV2 and J usage is TRDJ1; no firm D call. The germline gives CDR1 GEAIGNYY, CDR2 EKD. The CDR3 length is 14 residues. V lost 1 base to trimming and J lost 1 base, with 9 bases between them. The DNA for the CDR3 is TGTGCCTGTGACACAGTTGGTCTCACCGATAAACTCATCTTT. This gives the protein CACDTVGLTDKLIF.

This clone showed up just once. A single base is all that separates this from a far larger clone, so a read error is likely. The chain links TRDV2 to TRDJ1; D might be TRDD2 or TRDD3, each matching 5 bases. V lost 0 bases to trimming and J lost 2 bases, with 27 bases between them. There are 20 residues in the CDR3. Germline V gene data show CDR1 as GEAIGNYY and CDR2 as EKD. CDR3 coding DNA: TGTGCCTGTGACACCGTTCCTGCCGAGGTCGGGATTACCTTGACCGATAAACTCATCTTT. Its protein product is CACDTVPAEVGITLTDKLIF.

A word on this clone: One base separates it from a far larger clone, so it is likely a read error. This chain connects TRDV2 to TRDJ1; TRDD3 is a possible D gene (5 bases). Looked up from germline, CDR1 is GEAIGNYY and CDR2 is EKD. The CDR3 is made up of 13 amino acids. This CDR3 reads CACDTRGPYKLTF. The CDR3 region has the DNA TGTGCCTGTGACACCCGGGGGCCCTATAAACTCACCTTT.

This clone was detected a few times. A far larger clone differs by one base, so this is likely a read error. Other nucleotide sequences in the sample specify the same CDR3. The V call is TRDV2, the J call TRDJ1; 10 nucleotides line up with TRDD3. CDR3 length: 20 amino acids. The germline CDR1 and CDR2 sequences are GEAIGNYY and EKD. The CDR3 sequence is CACDTEGWGIGGLYTDKLIF. The CDR3 coding sequence is TGTGCATGTGACACCGAGGGCTGGGGGATAGGAGGCCTGTACACCGATAAACTCATCTTT.

Concerning this clone: With a far larger clone one base away, a read error is the likely cause. The gene calls are TRDV2 and TRDJ1; 11 bases match TRDD3. Germline V gene sequence: CDR1 GEAIGNYY, CDR2 EKD. The CDR3 consists of 23 residues. The CDR3 DNA follows: TGTGCCCGTGACCCACGCCTAGATCCCCCCAAAGGTGGGGGATACGCATGGGGCGATAAACTCATCTTT. Its translation is CARDPRLDPPKGGGYAWGDKLIF.

By share of the sample, this clone is large. The chain couples TRDV2 to TRDJ1; 12 positions agree with TRDD3. V lost 1 base to trimming and J lost 4 bases; unmatched junction nucleotides: 3. The CDR3 length is 15 residues. Germline V gene sequence: CDR1 GEAIGNYY, CDR2 EKD. For the CDR3, the DNA is TGTGCCTGTGACACACTGGGGGATACACACGATAAACTCATCTTT. As protein: CACDTLGDTHDKLIF.

This clone was counted a single time. The translation of this DNA and the TCRdb protein of a much larger clone differ at residue 8, probably owing to a read error; the protein shown here is translated from the DNA. V is TRDV2 and J is TRDJ1; D might be TRDD3 (6 bases). Trimming cost V 1 base and J 0 bases, with 17 bases left between them. The CDR3 runs 17 residues. Germline V gives CDR1 GEAIGNYY, CDR2 EKD. CDR3: CACDTGYRGTNTDKLIF. The CDR3 region has the DNA TGTGCCTGTGACACAGGGTACCGGGGGACCAACACCGATAAACTCATCTTT.

Within the sample, this clone is large. The chain employs TRDV2 and TRDJ1; 7 bases agree with TRDD3. The CDR3 consists of 14 residues. J was trimmed by 5 bases and V by 5 bases; bases with no gene match: 10. Germline V CDR1 and CDR2: GEAIGNYY, EKD. DNA for the CDR3: TGTGCCTGTGGCTACTGGGGAAGGTCGGATAAACTCATCTTT. Translated, it gives CACGYWGRSDKLIF.

This clone is large within its sample. This chain connects TRDV2 to TRDJ1, with D possibly being TRDD3 (5 bases). The V end was cut by 3 bases, the J end by 0 bases, with 16 bases between. Germline V gives CDR1 GEAIGNYY, CDR2 EKD. The CDR3 loop spans 16 amino acids. CDR3 in amino acids: CACDRVTGSYTDKLIF. The CDR3 nucleotides are TGTGCCTGTGACCGTGTTACGGGATCCTACACCGATAAACTCATCTTT.

As concerns this clone: TCRdb's listed protein matches a much larger clone and diverges from this DNA's translation at residue 3, likely through a read error; the protein shown comes from the DNA. The V call is TRDV2, the J call TRDJ1, with 9 bases that match TRDD3. The CDR3 length is 16 residues. Germline V lookup: CDR1 GEAIGNYY, CDR2 EKD. CDR3 DNA: TGTGCCGGTGACCTCGGGGGCCCTTGGGGGATAAATAAACTCATCTTT. Translated: CAGDLGGPWGINKLIF.

This clone is labeled large (0.1 to 1%). Other nucleotide sequences in the sample specify the same CDR3. The chain carries TRDV2 and TRDJ3, with a possible D match to TRDD3 (6 bases). Trimming removed 1 base from V and 0 bases from J, with 9 bases in between. The CDR3 consists of 17 residues. Per germline, CDR1 GEAIGNYY and CDR2 EKD. CDR3 nucleotide sequence: TGTGCCTGTGACACAGGGGGGACCTCCTGGGACACCCGACAGATGTTTTTC. Its protein is CACDTGGTSWDTRQMFF.

In the case of this clone: The TCRdb protein comes from a much larger clone and disagrees with this DNA's translation at residue 14, likely due to a read error; the protein given here is derived from the DNA. The chain has TRDV2 and TRDJ1, with 13 bases aligning to TRDD3. CDR1 and CDR2 (germline): GEAIGNYY, EKD. The length of the CDR3 is 17 residues. CDR3 loop: CACDNLLGDTPTDRLIF. The CDR3 coding sequence is TGTGCCTGTGACAACTTACTGGGGGATACGCCCACCGATAGACTCATCTTT.

About this clone: This likely traces to a read error, being one base from a far larger clone. Other DNA sequences in the sample encode the same CDR3. This chain joins TRDV2 and TRDJ1; 13 nucleotides line up with TRDD3. Germline-derived CDR1 and CDR2 are GEAIGNYY and EKD. The CDR3 has 17 amino acids. The junction had 13 bases not matched to a gene; V was cut back by 0 bases and J by 10 bases. In nucleotides, the CDR3 is TGTGCCTGTGACACCGGAAGCGTTGACTGGGGGATACGGGCACTCATCTTT. This encodes CACDTGSVDWGIRALIF.

This clone showed up just a few times. A far larger clone is just one base off, so this is likely a read error. This chain connects TRDV1 to TRDJ1, with 7 positions matching TRDD3. The CDR3 is 21 amino acids. Germline V gene sequence: CDR1 TSWWSYY, CDR2 QGS. This chain's CDR3 is CALGKLDDMEDTLPYTDKLIF. The CDR3 DNA reads TGTGCTCTTGGGAAACTAGATGATATGGAGGATACGCTACCCTACACCGATAAACTCATCTTT.

As to this clone: A clone one base away is much larger, so this may be a read error. Other nucleotide sequences from this sample produce the same CDR3. The V call is TRDV2, the J call TRDJ1, with 10 bases identical to TRDD3. Germline CDR1 GEAIGNYY, CDR2 EKD. The CDR3 sequence is 20 residues long. Here the CDR3 reads CACDTGTGGFPRSGGDKLIF. CDR3 sequence (DNA): TGTGCGTGTGACACCGGGACTGGGGGATTCCCGCGTTCGGGGGGCGATAAACTCATCTTT.